The 20 T cell receptor beta chains below come from one sample, sequenced in a study of OX40 agonist ivuxolimab in advanced cancers. Repertoires were generated with immunoSEQ multiplex PCR, while TCRdb's copy carries only in-frame clones and drops some. Of about 46,000 clones in the sample, around 86% are singletons; the top ten hold roughly 10%. This specimen was CD4+ or CD8+ T cells sorted from blood, taken in a trial of the OX40 agonist ivuxolimab. The receptors shown here come from an adult with an advanced solid tumor such as melanoma, head and neck, liver or kidney cancer.

V and J are TRBV28 and TRBJ1-5; D is perhaps TRBD1 (5 bases). Germline assignment: CDR1 MDHEN and CDR2 SYDVKM. V lost 2 bases and J lost 0, with 11 bases in between. The CDR3 is made up of 16 amino acids. The chain's CDR3 is CASSLGGTISNQPQHF. The CDR3 nucleotides are TGTGCCAGCAGTTTAGGAGGGACTATTAGCAATCAGCCCCAGCATTTT. The whole variable domain, filled in from reference TRBV28 and TRBJ1-5, reads DVKVTQSSRYLVKRTGEKVFLECVQDMDHENMFWYRQDPGLGLRLIYFSYDVKMKEKGDIPEGYSVSREKKERFSLILESASTNQTSMYLCASSLGGTISNQPQHFGDGTRLSIL.

This clone appeared a few times. The rearrangement links TRBV2 to TRBJ1-1; D uncertain. Germline CDR1 is SNHLY and CDR2 is FYNNEI. The CDR3 is 11 residues long. Deletions cut 10 bases from V and 5 bases from J, with 11 bases between. CDR3 in DNA: TGTGCCAATCACGGAGGGACTGAAGCTTTCTTT. It codes for CANHGGTEAFF.

V usage is TRBV5-6 and J usage is TRBJ2-2; 7 nucleotides match TRBD1. Per germline, CDR1 SGHDT and CDR2 YYEEEE. The CDR3 extends over 16 amino acids. V was pared by 2 bases and J by 2 bases, with 6 bases of the junction left unmatched. The CDR3 sequence: CASSLPGQLNTGELFF. The CDR3 bases are TGTGCCAGCAGCTTACCGGGACAGTTAAACACCGGGGAGCTGTTTTTT.

This chain joins TRBV7-6 and TRBJ1-5; D possibly corresponds to TRBD1 (5 bases). This CDR3 contains 15 residues. Trimming shortened V by 3 bases and J by 7 bases, and 16 bases separated the two germline ends. Looked up from germline, CDR1 is SGHVS and CDR2 is FNYEAQ. The CDR3 bases are TGTGCCAGCAGCTTGACTGGCAGGGTTTCCCAGCCCCAGCATTTT. The encoded protein is CASSLTGRVSQPQHF.

This sequence joins TRBV27 and TRBJ2-6, with 9 positions matching TRBD1. The CDR3 has 18 residues. CDR1 is MNHEY, CDR2 SMNVEV, per germline (reference sequence). The junction had 8 bases not matched to a gene; V was cut back by 2 bases and J by 3 bases. The DNA for the CDR3 is TGTGCCAGCAGTTTAGCGGGACAGGGAGGTTATGGGGCCAACGTCCTGACTTTC. It encodes CASSLAGQGGYGANVLTF.

The chain links TRBV30 to TRBJ2-7, with unresolved D. Trimming took 4 bases from V and 2 from J, leaving 12 bases between them. The germline CDR1 and CDR2 sequences are GTSNPN and SVGIG (reference sequence). CDR3 size: 13 residues. The DNA of the CDR3 is TGTGCCTGGAAGTATGGCAATCCCTACGAGCAGTACTTC. Translating it yields CAWKYGNPYEQYF.

This clone was seen once. This sequence joins TRBV28 and TRBJ1-2; D call uncertain. This CDR3 has 11 amino acids. CDR1 is MDHEN and CDR2 is SYDVKM in the germline V gene. Deletions cut 6 bases from V and 8 bases from J, with 10 bases between. The CDR3 coding sequence is TGTGCCAGCAGCCTCCCAGGCGGCTACACCTTC. It translates to CASSLPGGYTF.

The chain employs TRBV9 and TRBJ2-5, with TRBD1 matching over 8 bases. The DNA end favors TRBJ2-7, so the J call may be wrong. Germline CDR1 is SGDLS and CDR2 is YYNGEE. The CDR3 loop spans 12 amino acids. DNA for the CDR3: TGTGCCAGCGGCACGACAGGGGACGAGCAGTACTTC. Translated: CASGTTGDEQYF.

This rearrangement joins TRBV2 to TRBJ2-3; 12 bases fit TRBD2. Germline V CDR1 and CDR2: SNHLY, FYNNEI. The length of the CDR3 is 18 residues. J was trimmed by 3 bases and V by 5 bases; bases with no gene match: 12. The CDR3 DNA reads TGTGCCAGCAGTTTTGATCCCCTAGCGGGGGGGCCGACAGATACGCAGTATTTT. This translates into CASSFDPLAGGPTDTQYF. Complete variable domain (other parts from reference TRBV2 and TRBJ2-3): EPEVTQTPSHQVTQMGQEVILRCVPISNHLYFYWYRQILGQKVEFLVSFYNNEISEKSEIFDDQFSVERPDGSNFTLKIRSTKLEDSAMYFCASSFDPLAGGPTDTQYFGPGTRLTVL.

The chain carries TRBV9 and TRBJ2-7; 11 bases are a match to TRBD2. This CDR3 spans 16 amino acids. From germline, CDR1 is SGDLS and CDR2 YYNGEE. V shed 0 bases and J 6 bases; nucleotides not matched to a gene: 8. CDR3 sequence: CASSVEASGRPSEQYF. CDR3 nucleotide sequence: TGTGCCAGCAGCGTAGAAGCTAGCGGGAGGCCAAGCGAGCAGTACTTC.

The chain is built from TRBV6-5 and TRBJ2-1; 10 bases match TRBD1. Germline values: CDR1 MNHEY, CDR2 SVGAGI. The V and J ends lost 2 bases and 2 bases, in that order; junction bases with no gene match: 0. The CDR3 has 15 amino acids. The CDR3 loop is CASSYGTGAYNEQFF. CDR3 bases: TGTGCCAGCAGTTACGGGACAGGGGCCTACAATGAGCAGTTCTTC.

The V and J genes are TRBV19 and TRBJ2-7; D call uncertain. Trimming cost V 2 bases and J 7 bases, with 12 bases left between them. In germline, CDR1 is LNHDA, CDR2 SQIVND (reference sequence). This CDR3 has 13 residues. The DNA for the CDR3 is TGTGCCAGTAGTATAAGAACCCTACAGGAGCAGTACTTC. It encodes CASSIRTLQEQYF.

The chain carries TRBV28 and TRBJ1-1; 10 bases are a match to TRBD1. V was clipped by 3 bases and J by 5 bases; unmatched bases: 3. The CDR3 is made up of 14 amino acids. Per germline, CDR1 MDHEN and CDR2 SYDVKM. In DNA, the CDR3 is TGTGCCAGCAGTTTGGGACAGGGGTCTACTGAAGCTTTCTTT. This codes for CASSLGQGSTEAFF.

J is TRBJ1-1 and V is TRBV2; possibly TRBD1 for D (6 bases). Germline V lookup: CDR1 SNHLY, CDR2 FYNNEI. V gave up 4 bases and J gave up 3 bases, with 21 bases separating them. This CDR3 comprises 17 residues. The CDR3 nucleotides are TGTGCCAGCAGTGTTAACAGGGAGGTGGTGGGTGACACTGAAGCTTTCTTT. This encodes CASSVNREVVGDTEAFF.

This clone has more than one count but fewer than ten. This chain connects TRBV4-1 to TRBJ2-3; TRBD2 matches 12 bases. The CDR3 sequence is 16 residues long. V lost 4 bases to trimming and J lost 5 bases; unmatched junction nucleotides: 7. The germline gives CDR1 MGHRA, CDR2 YSYEKL. DNA for the CDR3: TGCGCCAGCAGCCTCCGACTAGCGGGAGAGGGAGATACGCAGTATTTT. Translated: CASSLRLAGEGDTQYF.

This clone was counted only a few times. The chain uses TRBV7-2 and TRBJ2-1, with D maybe TRBD2 (5 bases). Germline V gene sequence: CDR1 SGHTA, CDR2 FQGNSA. The CDR3 is made up of 18 amino acids. Between the trimmed V and J ends, which lost 1 base and 0 bases, there was a span of 16 bases. As DNA, the CDR3 is TGTGCCAGCAGCTTAGGTAAAGGAGGCGTGAGCTCCTACAATGAGCAGTTCTTC. Amino acid sequence: CASSLGKGGVSSYNEQFF. The entire variable domain, with the rest obtained from reference TRBV7-2 and TRBJ2-1, is as follows: GAGVSQSPSNKVTEKGKDVELRCDPISGHTALYWYRQSLGQGLEFLIYFQGNSAPDKSGLPSDRFSAERTGGSVSTLTIQRTQQEDSAVYLCASSLGKGGVSSYNEQFFGPGTRLTVL.

The rearrangement links TRBV7-9 to TRBJ2-7; tentative D call: TRBD2 (6 bases). Deletions cut 5 bases from V and 0 bases from J, with 17 bases between. The CDR3 runs 16 residues. The V gene's germline CDR1 is SEHNR and CDR2 FQNEAQ (reference sequence). The CDR3 DNA sequence: TGTGCCAGCAGCACCCCCCGGGCGGGAAACTCCTACGAGCAGTACTTC. This sequence encodes CASSTPRAGNSYEQYF.

The V call is TRBV28, the J call TRBJ2-7; TRBD2 matches at 11 bases. The CDR3 length is 16 residues. Germline lookup yields CDR1 MDHEN and CDR2 SYDVKM. V trimming: 3 bases; J trimming: 3 bases; junction bases outside the gene matches: 7. The CDR3 region is CASSFLTSGIVYEQYF. The DNA of the CDR3 is TGTGCCAGCAGTTTCCTGACTAGCGGGATAGTCTACGAGCAGTACTTC.

The chain carries TRBV7-8 and TRBJ1-4, with D perhaps matching TRBD1 (6 bases). Per germline, CDR1 SGHVS and CDR2 FQNEAQ. This CDR3 contains 16 residues. Trimming removed 7 bases from V and 8 bases from J, with 23 bases in between. CDR3: CASTDGVRIGQEKLFF. For the CDR3, the DNA is TGTGCCAGCACAGATGGGGTCAGAATTGGACAGGAAAAACTGTTTTTT.

The V gene is TRBV5-4, the J gene TRBJ1-2; 7 bases line up with TRBD1. CDR1 is SGHNT, CDR2 YYREEE, per germline (reference sequence). The length of the CDR3 is 14 residues. V was pared by 4 bases and J by 7 bases, with 10 bases of the junction left unmatched. CDR3 DNA sequence: TGTGCCAGCAGCACTGACAGGGCTCTTGGTGGCTACACCTTC. Translated, it gives CASSTDRALGGYTF.